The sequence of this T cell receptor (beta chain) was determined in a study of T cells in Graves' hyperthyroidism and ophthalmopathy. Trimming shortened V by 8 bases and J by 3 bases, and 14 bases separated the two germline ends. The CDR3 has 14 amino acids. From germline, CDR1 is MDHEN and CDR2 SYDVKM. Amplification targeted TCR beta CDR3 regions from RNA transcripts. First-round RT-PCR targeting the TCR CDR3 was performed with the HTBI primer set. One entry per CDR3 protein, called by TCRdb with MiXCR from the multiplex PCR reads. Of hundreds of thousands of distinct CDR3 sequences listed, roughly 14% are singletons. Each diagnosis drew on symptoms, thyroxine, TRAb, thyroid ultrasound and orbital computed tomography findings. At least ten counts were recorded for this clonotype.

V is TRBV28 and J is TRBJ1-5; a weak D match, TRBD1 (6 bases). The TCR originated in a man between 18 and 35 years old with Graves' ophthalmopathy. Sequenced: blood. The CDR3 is CASPRLGANQPQHF. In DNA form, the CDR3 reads TGTGCCAGCCCCAGGTTGGGGGCCAATCAGCCCCAGCATTTT. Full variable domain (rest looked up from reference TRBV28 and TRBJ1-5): DVKVTQSSRYLVKRTGEKVFLECVQDMDHENMFWYRQDPGLGLRLIYFSYDVKMKEKGDIPEGYSVSREKKERFSLILESASTNQTSMYLCASPRLGANQPQHFGDGTRLSIL.